The source of this T cell receptor beta chain is a study of prognosis after radiotherapy for stage I lung cancer. Across the study: Concurrently with stereotactic body radiotherapy, no other therapy was received by any patient. General study findings and limits: Unique TCR clone counts fell after stereotactic body radiation therapy, median around 9,500 versus 6,500.

As to this clonotype: Its antigen is unknown.

Germline-derived CDR1 and CDR2 are SGHKS and YYEKEE (reference sequence). Trimming cost V 2 bases and J 5 bases, with 10 bases left between them. This CDR3 contains 14 residues. Genomic DNA was the source, and TCR beta CDR3 was amplified from it by two-round multiplex PCR. Amplification during the initial PCR round employed primers specific to each TRBV and TRBJ gene. TCRdb reprocessed the multiplex PCR reads with MiXCR, giving one entry per CDR3 protein. The sample contains some 23,000 distinct CDR3 sequences, about 40% of which appear only once. All patients, having had no prior chemotherapy, radiotherapy or other malignancies, were node-negative on CT and PET/CT.

V and J are TRBV5-5 and TRBJ2-2; tentative D call: TRBD1 (6 bases). Sequencing was performed on PBMCs, taken before or after stereotactic body radiation therapy (not recorded which). The clonotype originates from a donor over 45 with non-small cell lung cancer. This chain's CDR3 is CASSFGGRTGELFF. The CDR3 DNA follows: TGTGCCAGCAGCTTTGGGGGCAGGACCGGGGAGCTGTTTTTT.